One and the same sample provided the 24 T cell receptor beta chains below, sequenced in a study of human T cells and chemical hapten exposure. TCRdb called the RACE reads again in MiXCR, with one record for every CDR3 protein. The sample carries some 52,000 distinct CDR3 sequences, 9.9% recorded once. Time point reported: patch test 3, about 24 weeks after DPC sensitization. Specified treatment: therapeutic diphenylcyclopropenone sensitization with weekly scalp DPC. The sample consisted of whole blood, taken in connection with sensitization to the hapten diphenylcyclopropenone (DPC). These receptors all stem from a middle-aged woman with alopecia areata. Some clones in this sample may be carry-over from other donors' samples.

The sample holds a few counts of this clonotype. The chain couples TRBV7-6 to TRBJ2-2, with unresolved D. The V gene's germline CDR1 is SGHVS and CDR2 FNYEAQ. The CDR3 covers 16 residues. Trimming removed 4 bases from V and 0 bases from J, with 12 bases in between. For the CDR3, the DNA is TGTGCCAGCAGCTCCGAGGCTACTACGAACACCGGGGAGCTGTTTTTT. It translates to CASSSEATTNTGELFF.

This clonotype was seen a handful of times. V is TRBV10-2 and J is TRBJ2-1, with D unresolved. The CDR3 is made up of 9 amino acids. Germline V CDR1 and CDR2: WSHSY, SAAADI. Trimming took off 8 bases at V and 8 bases at J, with 4 bases between the two ends. The CDR3 DNA sequence: TGCGCCAGCGGACATGAGCAGTTCTTC. Translating it yields CASGHEQFF.

The chain links TRBV11-2 to TRBJ1-6, with 7 bases fitting TRBD1. Germline V gene sequence: CDR1 SGHAT, CDR2 FQNNGV. The trim removed 6 bases at V and 10 bases at J, leaving 12 bases unmatched. This CDR3 spans 15 amino acids. The CDR3 DNA reads TGTGCCAGCAGAAGCCTGACAGGGCGGACCTCACCCCTCCACTTT. Translated: CASRSLTGRTSPLHF.

This clonotype has a count of ten or more. The chain has TRBV6-1 and TRBJ1-5; a weak D match, TRBD1 (5 bases). Per germline, CDR1 MNHNS and CDR2 SASEGT. Trimming cost V 4 bases and J 1 base, with 8 bases left between them. The CDR3 has 14 residues. The CDR3 sequence is CASSVGVSNQPQHF. The DNA for the CDR3 is TGTGCCAGCAGTGTAGGGGTCAGCAATCAGCCCCAGCATTTT.

This chain connects TRBV9 to TRBJ2-7; 8 bases match TRBD1. The CDR3 totals 14 residues. After removal of 0 bases from V and 6 bases from J, the junction contained 5 bases not matched to a gene. Per the germline V gene, CDR1 is SGDLS and CDR2 is YYNGEE. The chain's CDR3 is CASSVAPGTGEQYF. CDR3 bases: TGTGCCAGCAGCGTAGCGCCAGGGACAGGCGAGCAGTACTTC.

V and J are TRBV9 and TRBJ2-3, with 7 bases fitting TRBD2. The V gene's germline CDR1 is SGDLS and CDR2 YYNGEE. The CDR3 is 16 amino acids. The V and J ends lost 3 bases and 0 bases, in that order; junction bases with no gene match: 7. Here the CDR3 DNA reads TGTGCCAGCAGCGGGCTTGCGGGGGTGAGCACAGATACGCAGTATTTT. Translation: CASSGLAGVSTDTQYF.

The J gene is TRBJ1-1, the V gene TRBV20-1; D might be TRBD1 (5 bases). Trimming stripped 3 bases from V and 5 bases from J, with 13 bases between. Germline CDR1 is DFQATT and CDR2 is SNEGSKA (reference sequence). The CDR3 totals 13 residues. CDR3 region: CSASLGARTEAFF. Written as DNA, the CDR3 is TGCAGTGCTAGTCTAGGGGCGCGAACTGAAGCTTTCTTT.

This clonotype has only a few counts. This chain uses TRBV7-2 with TRBJ1-5; 9 bases match TRBD1. The CDR3 totals 13 residues. Trimming at V came to 4 bases and at J to 15 bases, leaving 10 bases not matched to a gene. Per germline, CDR1 SGHTA and CDR2 FQGNSA. Here the CDR3 DNA reads TGTGCCAGCAGCTCAAGCTGGGGGACAGGGATGCATTTT. It codes for CASSSSWGTGMHF.

The rearrangement links TRBV7-9 to TRBJ2-1; D is unclear. Germline V CDR1 and CDR2: SEHNR, FQNEAQ (reference sequence). V lost 8 bases to trimming and J lost 0 bases, with 8 bases between them. CDR3 length equals 13 residues. The chain's CDR3 is CASEADSYNEQFF. The CDR3 region has the DNA TGTGCCAGCGAGGCCGACTCCTACAATGAGCAGTTCTTC.

This clonotype was seen a few times. The V call is TRBV5-1, the J call TRBJ1-1, with D uncertain. Trimming took off 2 bases at V and 2 bases at J, with 4 bases between the two ends. The CDR3 contains 12 residues. The germline CDR1 and CDR2 sequences are SGHRS and YFSETQ. This CDR3 is CASSFSNTEAFF. The CDR3 DNA follows: TGCGCCAGCAGCTTCAGTAACACTGAAGCTTTCTTT.

This clonotype was observed at least ten times. The chain uses TRBV7-2 and TRBJ2-1, with 10 bases that match TRBD2. The trim removed 3 bases at V and 3 bases at J, leaving 14 bases unmatched. The CDR3 has 19 amino acids. Germline V gene sequence: CDR1 SGHTA, CDR2 FQGNSA. The CDR3 is CASSFSPVGAGGFYNEQFF. In nucleotides, the CDR3 is TGTGCCAGCAGCTTTAGCCCCGTTGGAGCGGGGGGGTTCTACAATGAGCAGTTCTTC.

This clonotype was seen repeatedly, ten times or more. V usage is TRBV20-1 and J usage is TRBJ2-7, with unresolved D. The ends were cut back, 6 bases at V and 3 bases at J, with 9 bases in the middle. The CDR3 is made up of 11 amino acids. Germline values: CDR1 DFQATT, CDR2 SNEGSKA (reference sequence). CDR3 residues: CSARLDYEQYF. The DNA for the CDR3 is TGCAGTGCCCGACTGGACTACGAGCAGTACTTC.

This clonotype came up a few times. This rearrangement joins TRBV12-3 or TRBV12-4 to TRBJ2-7, with 8 nucleotides matching TRBD1. V shed 3 bases, J shed 2 bases, and the junction held 9 bases outside the gene matches. CDR3 length equals 16 residues. The CDR3 region has the DNA TGTGCCAGCAGTTTGGTGGGACAGGACTTTACCTACGAGCAGTACTTC. It translates to CASSLVGQDFTYEQYF.

The rearrangement uses TRBV4-1 and TRBJ2-4; the D gene is possibly TRBD1 (5 bases). CDR3 length: 13 residues. V shed 0 bases and J shed 9 bases, with 9 bases lying between them. Germline CDR1 MGHRA, CDR2 YSYEKL. The CDR3 DNA is TGCGCCAGCAGCCAAGAGACAGTTGGCATTCAGTACTTC. Residues: CASSQETVGIQYF.

This clonotype turned up a few times. The chain combines TRBV19 with TRBJ2-2, with 10 bases fitting TRBD1. The CDR3 totals 15 residues. V dropped 7 bases and J dropped 5; count of bases not matched to a gene: 7. Germline CDR1 reads LNHDA; CDR2 reads SQIVND (reference sequence). The CDR3, as DNA: TGTGCCAGTATCCCCCGGGACAGGGGAACCGGGGAGCTGTTTTTT. Its protein is CASIPRDRGTGELFF.

This clonotype was found a few times. The V and J genes are TRBV5-1 and TRBJ2-3; D not resolved. V was shortened by 0 bases and J by 0 bases, with 2 bases between the two germline ends. The length of the CDR3 is 13 residues. Germline V gene lookup returns CDR1 SGHRS and CDR2 YFSETQ. DNA for the CDR3: TGCGCCAGCAGCTTGGACAGCACAGATACGCAGTATTTT. It yields the protein CASSLDSTDTQYF. Supplemented by reference TRBV5-1 and TRBJ2-3, the full variable domain reads KAGVTQTPRYLIKTRGQQVTLSCSPISGHRSVSWYQQTPGQGLQFLFEYFSETQRNKGNFPGRFSGRQFSNSRSEMNVSTLELGDSALYLCASSLDSTDTQYFGPGTRLTVL.

This clonotype has only a few counts. The chain carries TRBV7-2 and TRBJ1-3; unclear D gene. Per germline, CDR1 SGHTA and CDR2 FQGNSA. This CDR3 contains 15 residues. V dropped 3 bases and J dropped 4 bases, with 13 bases sitting between them. CDR3 bases: TGTGCCAGCAGCTTTGAGGGAGGAAGAGGAAACACCATATATTTT. The encoded protein is CASSFEGGRGNTIYF.

This clonotype showed up many times. The chain carries TRBV21-1 and TRBJ2-3. TRBV21-1 represents a pseudogene. This CDR3 has 15 amino acids. In DNA form, the CDR3 reads TGTGCCAGCAGCAAAGTGGCAGGTAGAACAGATACGCAGTATTTT. Protein sequence: CASSKVAGRTDTQYF.

This sequence joins TRBV7-2 and TRBJ2-1, with D unresolved. The V gene lost 4 bases and the J gene lost 4 bases, with 8 bases spanning the gap. The CDR3 is 13 residues long. Germline assignment: CDR1 SGHTA and CDR2 FQGNSA. The CDR3 nucleotides are TGTGCCAGCAGCTCACTTGGGTACAATGAGCAGTTCTTC. Translated, it gives CASSSLGYNEQFF.

This rearrangement joins TRBV11-2 to TRBJ2-1, with TRBD1 identical over 9 bases. The CDR3 is 14 amino acids. V lost 4 bases and J lost 8; bases outside the gene matches: 6. Germline V CDR1 and CDR2: SGHAT, FQNNGV. This CDR3 reads CASSSYRGRDEQFF. CDR3 DNA: TGTGCCAGCAGCTCCTACAGGGGGCGGGATGAGCAGTTCTTC.

The chain has TRBV6-5 and TRBJ1-5; D call uncertain. CDR1 is MNHEY and CDR2 is SVGAGI in the germline V gene. The CDR3 runs to 13 residues. Trimming took off 0 bases at V and 10 bases at J, with 10 bases between the two ends. CDR3 nucleotides: TGTGCCAGCAGTTACTCGGAAAGGGATCCCCAGCATTTT. The encoded protein is CASSYSERDPQHF.

This clonotype occurred a few times. The chain couples TRBV20-1 to TRBJ1-5; D might be TRBD1 (5 bases). CDR3 length: 14 residues. Between the trimmed V and J ends, which lost 4 bases and 6 bases, there was a span of 16 bases. The germline CDR1 and CDR2 sequences are DFQATT and SNEGSKA (reference sequence). This chain's CDR3 is CSAIYDSPGQPQHF. The DNA for the CDR3 is TGCAGTGCTATTTATGACAGTCCGGGTCAGCCCCAGCATTTT.

This clonotype showed up many times. This rearrangement joins TRBV28 to TRBJ1-2, with unresolved D. Germline CDR1 and CDR2: MDHEN and SYDVKM. This CDR3 spans 14 amino acids. V lost 4 bases and J 1 base, leaving 10 bases between the germline ends. The DNA for the CDR3 is TGTGCCAGCAGTTCGCGGGAAATTAACTATGGCTACACCTTC. Amino acids: CASSSREINYGYTF.

This clonotype was picked up a small number of times. The chain couples TRBV5-1 to TRBJ2-3, with TRBD2 matching 10 bases. The CDR3 contains 16 residues. Germline CDR1 SGHRS, CDR2 YFSETQ. J lost 1 base, V lost 0 bases, and 2 bases had no gene match. CDR3 nucleotide sequence: TGCGCCAGCAGCTTGGATCTAGCGGGGGGCACAGATACGCAGTATTTT. Amino acids: CASSLDLAGGTDTQYF.